The clone carrying this T cell receptor (beta chain) was seen a few times. TCRdb's copy holds only in-frame clones and misses some; the assay was immunoSEQ multiplex PCR. In the table there are around 250,000 clones, roughly 93% of which are singletons. Germline lookup yields CDR1 ENHRY and CDR2 SYGVKD. The V and J ends lost 7 bases and 4 bases respectively, with 13 bases between them. This CDR3 comprises 13 residues. These data originate in a study of T cell responses to AZD1222 COVID-19 vaccine. The chain links TRBV10-3 to TRBJ1-1, with a tentative D call TRBD1 (5 bases). Sequenced material: peripheral blood, taken on day 0 of AZD1222 vaccination. The source of this sequence is an adult in good health. The DNA of the CDR3 is TGTGCCATCACTGGGCCCGGGGGCACTGAAGCTTTCTTT. Amino acids: CAITGPGGTEAFF.